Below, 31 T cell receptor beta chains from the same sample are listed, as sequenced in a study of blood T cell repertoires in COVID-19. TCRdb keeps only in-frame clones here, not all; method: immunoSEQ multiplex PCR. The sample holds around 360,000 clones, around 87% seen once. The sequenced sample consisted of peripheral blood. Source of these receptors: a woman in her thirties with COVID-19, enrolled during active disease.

CDR3 sequence (DNA): TGTGCCTCGAGTATTGACAGGGCGCGTTCACCCCTCCACTTT. It is translated as CASSIDRARSPLHF. The chain combines TRBV10-3 with TRBJ1-6, with 7 bases lining up with TRBD1. Germline CDR1 is ENHRY and CDR2 is SYGVKD. V lost 11 bases, J lost 9 bases, and 13 bases stayed unmatched. This CDR3 is built from 14 residues.

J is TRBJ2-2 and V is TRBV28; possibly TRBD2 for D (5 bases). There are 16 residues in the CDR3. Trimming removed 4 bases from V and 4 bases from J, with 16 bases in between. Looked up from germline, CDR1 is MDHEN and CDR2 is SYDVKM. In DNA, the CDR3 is TGTGCCAGCAGTTACCCTCTCTGGGAGCCCACCGGGGAGCTGTTTTTT. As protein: CASSYPLWEPTGELFF.

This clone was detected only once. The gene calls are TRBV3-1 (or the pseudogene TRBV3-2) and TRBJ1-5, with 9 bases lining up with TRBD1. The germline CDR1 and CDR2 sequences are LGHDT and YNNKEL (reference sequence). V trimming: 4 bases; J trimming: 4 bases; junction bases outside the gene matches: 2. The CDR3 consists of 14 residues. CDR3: CASSRDRGNQPQHF. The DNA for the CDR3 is TGTGCCAGCAGCCGCGACAGGGGGAATCAGCCCCAGCATTTT.

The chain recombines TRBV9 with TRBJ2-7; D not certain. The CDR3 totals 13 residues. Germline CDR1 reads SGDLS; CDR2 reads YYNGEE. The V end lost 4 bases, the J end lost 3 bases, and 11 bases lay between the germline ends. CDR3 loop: CASSPYLSYEQYF. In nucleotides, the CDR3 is TGTGCCAGCAGCCCCTACCTAAGCTACGAGCAGTACTTC.

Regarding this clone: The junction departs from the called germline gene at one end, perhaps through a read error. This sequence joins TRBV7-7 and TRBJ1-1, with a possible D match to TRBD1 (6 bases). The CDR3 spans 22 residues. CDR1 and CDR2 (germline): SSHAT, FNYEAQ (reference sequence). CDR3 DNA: TGTGCTAGCAGTTCCGGGTGCGGCAGGGCACAACACAGGACAGCAATGAACACTGAAGCTTTCTTT. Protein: CASSSGCGRAQHRTAMNTEAFF.

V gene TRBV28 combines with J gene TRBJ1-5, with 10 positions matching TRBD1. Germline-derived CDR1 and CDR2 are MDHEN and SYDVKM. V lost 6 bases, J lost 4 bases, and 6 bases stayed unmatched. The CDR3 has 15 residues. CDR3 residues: CASSFDRGRNQPQHF. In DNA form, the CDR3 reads TGTGCCAGCAGCTTTGACAGGGGGCGGAATCAGCCCCAGCATTTT. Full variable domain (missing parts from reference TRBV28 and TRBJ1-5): DVKVTQSSRYLVKRTGEKVFLECVQDMDHENMFWYRQDPGLGLRLIYFSYDVKMKEKGDIPEGYSVSREKKERFSLILESASTNQTSMYLCASSFDRGRNQPQHFGDGTRLSIL.

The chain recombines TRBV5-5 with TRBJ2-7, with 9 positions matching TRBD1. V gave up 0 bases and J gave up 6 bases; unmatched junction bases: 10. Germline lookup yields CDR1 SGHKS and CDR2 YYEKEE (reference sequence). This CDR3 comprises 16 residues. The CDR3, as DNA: TGTGCCAGCAGCTTGGCCTTAGGACAGGGGTTACGCGAGCAGTACTTC. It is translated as CASSLALGQGLREQYF.

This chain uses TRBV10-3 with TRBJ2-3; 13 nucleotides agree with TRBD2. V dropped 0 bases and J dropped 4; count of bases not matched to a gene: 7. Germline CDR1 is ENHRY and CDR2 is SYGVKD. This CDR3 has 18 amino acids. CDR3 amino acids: CAISESPTSGRAADTQYF. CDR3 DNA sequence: TGTGCCATCAGTGAGTCGCCCACTAGCGGGAGGGCCGCAGATACGCAGTATTTT.

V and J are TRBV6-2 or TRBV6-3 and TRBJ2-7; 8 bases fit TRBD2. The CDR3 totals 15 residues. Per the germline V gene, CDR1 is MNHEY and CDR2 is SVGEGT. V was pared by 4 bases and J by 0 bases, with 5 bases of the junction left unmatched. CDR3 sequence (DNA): TGTGCCAGCAGTTTTAGCGGGATTAGCTCCTACGAGCAGTACTTC. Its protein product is CASSFSGISSYEQYF.

The CDR3 coding sequence is TGTGCCTGGAGGGGGCACACCGGGGAGCTGTTTTTT. The encoded protein is CAWRGHTGELFF. The chain uses TRBV30 and TRBJ2-2; D is possibly TRBD1 (5 bases). Germline loops: CDR1 GTSNPN, CDR2 SVGIG (reference sequence). This CDR3 is built from 12 residues. V lost 3 bases, J lost 3 bases, and 5 bases lay in between.

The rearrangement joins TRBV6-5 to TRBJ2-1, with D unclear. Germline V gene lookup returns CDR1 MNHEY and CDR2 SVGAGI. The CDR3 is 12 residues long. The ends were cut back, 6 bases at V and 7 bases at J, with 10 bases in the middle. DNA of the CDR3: TGTGCCAGCAGGTTCCTGGAGAATGAGCAGTTCTTC. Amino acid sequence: CASRFLENEQFF.

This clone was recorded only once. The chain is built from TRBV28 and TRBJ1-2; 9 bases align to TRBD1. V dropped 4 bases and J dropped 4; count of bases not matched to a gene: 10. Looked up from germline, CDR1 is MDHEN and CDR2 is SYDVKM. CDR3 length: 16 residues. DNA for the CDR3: TGTGCCAGCAGTTCCCAACAGGGGGCGCCTAGCTATGGCTACACCTTC. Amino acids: CASSSQQGAPSYGYTF.

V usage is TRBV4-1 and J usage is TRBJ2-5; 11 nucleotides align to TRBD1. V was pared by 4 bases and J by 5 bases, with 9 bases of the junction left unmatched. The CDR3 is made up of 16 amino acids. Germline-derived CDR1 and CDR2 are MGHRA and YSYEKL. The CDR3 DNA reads TGCGCCAGCAGCCGAGGGACAGGGGGTTGGTTGGAGACCCAGTACTTC. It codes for CASSRGTGGWLETQYF.

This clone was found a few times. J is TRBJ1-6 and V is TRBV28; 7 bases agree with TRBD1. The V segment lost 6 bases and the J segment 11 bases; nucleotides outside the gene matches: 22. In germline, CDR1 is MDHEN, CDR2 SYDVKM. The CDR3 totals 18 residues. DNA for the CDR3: TGTGCCAGCAGCTCGGACAGGCAACCCCCGACTAAGTCACCACCCCTCCACTTT. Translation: CASSSDRQPPTKSPPLHF.

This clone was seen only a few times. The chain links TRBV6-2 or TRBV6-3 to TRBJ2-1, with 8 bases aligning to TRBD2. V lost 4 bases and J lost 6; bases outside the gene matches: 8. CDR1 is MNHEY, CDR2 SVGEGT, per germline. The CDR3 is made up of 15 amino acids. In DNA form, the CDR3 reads TGTGCCAGCAGTTCCGATAGCGGGATAAGCAATGAGCAGTTCTTC. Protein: CASSSDSGISNEQFF.

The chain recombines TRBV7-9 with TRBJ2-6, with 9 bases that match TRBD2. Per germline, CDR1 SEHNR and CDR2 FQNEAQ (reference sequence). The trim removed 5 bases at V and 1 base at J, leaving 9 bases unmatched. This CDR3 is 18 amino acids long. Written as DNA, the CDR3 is TGTGCCAGCAGCCCCCTCGCGGGAGGGCGTTCTGGGGCCAACGTCCTGACTTTC. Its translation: CASSPLAGGRSGANVLTF.

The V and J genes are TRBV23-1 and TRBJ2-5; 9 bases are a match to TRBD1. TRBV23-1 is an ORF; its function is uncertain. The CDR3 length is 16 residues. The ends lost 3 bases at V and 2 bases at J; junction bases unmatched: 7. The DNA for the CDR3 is TGCGCCAGCAGTCAGGTGAACAGGGGGCCGCAAGAGACCCAGTACTTC. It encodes CASSQVNRGPQETQYF.

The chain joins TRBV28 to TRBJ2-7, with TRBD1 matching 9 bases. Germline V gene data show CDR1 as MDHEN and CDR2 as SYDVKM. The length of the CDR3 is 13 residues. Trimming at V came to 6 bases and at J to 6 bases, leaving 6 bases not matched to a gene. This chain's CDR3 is CASRPTGGGEQYF. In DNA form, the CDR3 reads TGTGCCAGCAGGCCGACAGGGGGGGGCGAGCAGTACTTC.

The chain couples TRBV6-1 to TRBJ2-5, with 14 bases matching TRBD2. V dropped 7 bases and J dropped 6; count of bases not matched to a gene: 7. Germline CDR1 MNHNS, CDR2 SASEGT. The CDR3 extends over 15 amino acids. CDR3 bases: TGTGCCAGCATTTTCGGGACTAGCGGGAGCCAGACCCAGTACTTC. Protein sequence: CASIFGTSGSQTQYF.

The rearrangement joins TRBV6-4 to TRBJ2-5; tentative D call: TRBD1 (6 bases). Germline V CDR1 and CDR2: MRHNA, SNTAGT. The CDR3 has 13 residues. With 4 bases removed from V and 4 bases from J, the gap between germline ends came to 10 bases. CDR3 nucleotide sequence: TGTGCCAGCAGTGCCCAAGGGGGAGAGACCCAGTACTTC. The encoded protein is CASSAQGGETQYF.

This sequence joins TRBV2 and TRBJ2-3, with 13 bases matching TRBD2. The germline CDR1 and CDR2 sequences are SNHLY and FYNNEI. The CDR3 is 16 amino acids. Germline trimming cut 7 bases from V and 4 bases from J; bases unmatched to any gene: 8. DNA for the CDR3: TGTGCCAGCAAACTAGCGGGAGGGCCTTTAGCAGATACGCAGTATTTT. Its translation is CASKLAGGPLADTQYF.

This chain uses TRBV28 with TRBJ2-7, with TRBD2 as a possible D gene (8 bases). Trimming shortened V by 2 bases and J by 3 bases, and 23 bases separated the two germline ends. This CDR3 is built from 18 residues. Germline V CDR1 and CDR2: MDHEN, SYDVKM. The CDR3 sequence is CASSLTGEGSGAFYEQYF. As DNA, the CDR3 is TGTGCCAGCAGTTTAACAGGGGAGGGTAGCGGGGCCTTCTACGAGCAGTACTTC.

DNA for the CDR3: TGTGCCAGTAGTAAGGGACAGGGGAGGAATGAGCAGTTCTTC. Translation gives CASSKGQGRNEQFF. J is TRBJ2-1 and V is TRBV19, with TRBD1 matching 10 bases. This CDR3 has 14 amino acids. V lost 4 bases, J lost 7 bases, and 4 bases stayed unmatched. Germline V lookup: CDR1 LNHDA, CDR2 SQIVND (reference sequence).

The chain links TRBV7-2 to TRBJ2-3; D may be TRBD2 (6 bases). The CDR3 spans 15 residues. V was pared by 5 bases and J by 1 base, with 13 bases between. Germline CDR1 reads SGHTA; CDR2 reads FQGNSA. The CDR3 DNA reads TGTGCCAGCAGCCGGACGGGACTCCGCACAGATACGCAGTATTTT. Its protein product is CASSRTGLRTDTQYF.

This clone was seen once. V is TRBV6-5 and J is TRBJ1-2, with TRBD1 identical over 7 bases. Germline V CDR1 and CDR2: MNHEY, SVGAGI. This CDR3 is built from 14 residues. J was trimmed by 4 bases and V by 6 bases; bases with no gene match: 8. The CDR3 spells CASRRDSTAYGYTF. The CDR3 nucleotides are TGTGCCAGCAGGAGGGACAGCACCGCCTATGGCTACACCTTC.

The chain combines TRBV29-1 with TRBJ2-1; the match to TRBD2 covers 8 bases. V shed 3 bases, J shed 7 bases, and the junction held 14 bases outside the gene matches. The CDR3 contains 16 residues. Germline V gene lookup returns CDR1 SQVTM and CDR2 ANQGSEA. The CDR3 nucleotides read TGCAGCGTTGATTCGTGGACTAGCCGTAAAGGAAATGAGCAGTTCTTC. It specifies CSVDSWTSRKGNEQFF.

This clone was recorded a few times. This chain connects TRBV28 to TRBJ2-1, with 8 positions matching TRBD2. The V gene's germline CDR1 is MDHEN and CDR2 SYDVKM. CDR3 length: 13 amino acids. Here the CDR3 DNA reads TGTGCAGGCGGGGGGCATACCTACAATGAGCAGTTCTTC. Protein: CAGGGHTYNEQFF.

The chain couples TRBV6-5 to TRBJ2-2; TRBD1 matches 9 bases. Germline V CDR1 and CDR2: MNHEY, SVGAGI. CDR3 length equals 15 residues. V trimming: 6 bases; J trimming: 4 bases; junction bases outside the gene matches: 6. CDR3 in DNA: TGTGCCAGCAGCTTCGGGACAGGGCGCACCGGGGAGCTGTTTTTT. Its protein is CASSFGTGRTGELFF.

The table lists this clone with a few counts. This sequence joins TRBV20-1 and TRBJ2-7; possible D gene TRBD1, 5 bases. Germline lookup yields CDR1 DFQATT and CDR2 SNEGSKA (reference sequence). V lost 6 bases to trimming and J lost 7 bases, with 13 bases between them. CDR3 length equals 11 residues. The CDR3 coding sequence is TGCAGTGCGGTGCCTAGGGGTGAGCAGTACTTC. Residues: CSAVPRGEQYF.

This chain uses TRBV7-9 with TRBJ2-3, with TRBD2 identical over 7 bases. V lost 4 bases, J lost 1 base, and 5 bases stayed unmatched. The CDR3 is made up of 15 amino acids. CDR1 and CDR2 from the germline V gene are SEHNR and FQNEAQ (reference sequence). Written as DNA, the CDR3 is TGTGCCAGCAGCTCCACAACTAGCGGCACAGATACGCAGTATTTT. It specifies CASSSTTSGTDTQYF.

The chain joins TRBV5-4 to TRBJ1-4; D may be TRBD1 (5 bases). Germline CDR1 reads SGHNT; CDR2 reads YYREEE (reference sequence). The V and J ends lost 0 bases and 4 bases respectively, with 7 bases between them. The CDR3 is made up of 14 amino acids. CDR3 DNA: TGTGCCAGCAGCTTGGCAGGGCTTAATGAAAAACTGTTTTTT. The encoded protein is CASSLAGLNEKLFF.